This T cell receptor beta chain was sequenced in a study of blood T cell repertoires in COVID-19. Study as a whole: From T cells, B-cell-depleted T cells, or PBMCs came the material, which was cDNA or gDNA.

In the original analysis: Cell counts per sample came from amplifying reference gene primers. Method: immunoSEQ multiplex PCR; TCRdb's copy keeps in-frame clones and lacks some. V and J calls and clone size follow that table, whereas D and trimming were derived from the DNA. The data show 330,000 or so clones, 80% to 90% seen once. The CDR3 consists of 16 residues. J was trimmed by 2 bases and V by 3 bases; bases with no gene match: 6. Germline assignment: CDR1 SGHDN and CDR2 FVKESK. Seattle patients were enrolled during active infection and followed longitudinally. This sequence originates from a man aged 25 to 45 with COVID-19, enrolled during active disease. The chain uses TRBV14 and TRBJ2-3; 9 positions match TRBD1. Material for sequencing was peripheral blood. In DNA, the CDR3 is TGTGCCAGCAGCCACTTCGGACAGGGGAACACAGATACGCAGTATTTT. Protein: CASSHFGQGNTDTQYF.